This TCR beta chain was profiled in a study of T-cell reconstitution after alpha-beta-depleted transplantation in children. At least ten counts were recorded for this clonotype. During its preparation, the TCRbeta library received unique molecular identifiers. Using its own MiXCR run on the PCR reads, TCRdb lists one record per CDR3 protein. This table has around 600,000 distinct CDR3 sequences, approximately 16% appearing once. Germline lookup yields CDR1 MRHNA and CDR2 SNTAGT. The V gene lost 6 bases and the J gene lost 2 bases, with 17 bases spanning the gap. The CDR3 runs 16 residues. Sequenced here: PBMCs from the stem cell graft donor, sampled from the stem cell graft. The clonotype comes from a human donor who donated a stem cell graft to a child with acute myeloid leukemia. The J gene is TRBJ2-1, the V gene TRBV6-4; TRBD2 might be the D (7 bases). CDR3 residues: CASSPEGGGPYNEQFF. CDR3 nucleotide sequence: TGTGCCAGCAGCCCGGAGGGAGGGGGGCCCTACAATGAGCAGTTCTTC.